This TCR beta chain originates from a study of cytomegalovirus exposure and HLA in healthy donors. PCR amplification relied on 60 Vbeta primers (plus 13 Jbeta primers). The repertoire was sequenced with immunoSEQ multiplex PCR; TCRdb's copy has only in-frame clones and lacks some. Seen here are under 150,000 clones, 79% observed once, and the top ten hold 6.5% to 7%. This clonotype was obtained from a woman in her 40s in good health and CMV-seropositive. Sample: PBMCs.

The CDR3 DNA follows: TGTGCCAGCAGTTTCTACGGAGAAGAGACCCAGTACTTC. Translating gives CASSFYGEETQYF. The J gene is TRBJ2-5, the V gene TRBV6-5; D is uncertain. Trimming took off 4 bases at V and 3 bases at J, with 9 bases between the two ends. The CDR3 runs to 13 residues. The germline gives CDR1 MNHEY, CDR2 SVGAGI.